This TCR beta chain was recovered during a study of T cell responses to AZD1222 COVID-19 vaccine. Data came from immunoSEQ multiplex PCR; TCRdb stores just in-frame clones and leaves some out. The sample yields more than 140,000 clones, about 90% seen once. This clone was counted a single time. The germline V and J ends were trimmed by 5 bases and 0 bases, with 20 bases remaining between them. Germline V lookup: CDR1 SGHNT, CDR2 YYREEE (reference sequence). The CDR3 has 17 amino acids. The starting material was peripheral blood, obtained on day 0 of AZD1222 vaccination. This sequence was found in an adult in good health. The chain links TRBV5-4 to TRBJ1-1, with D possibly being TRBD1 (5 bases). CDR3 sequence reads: CASSSSWGVHMNTEAFF. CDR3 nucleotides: TGTGCCAGCAGTTCCTCTTGGGGGGTCCATATGAACACTGAAGCTTTCTTT.